What follows is one T cell receptor beta chain and its context. The target antigen is unknown. The record originates from a study of blood T cells in healthy people across ages. Overall study context: About one barcoded beta molecule per two T cells was the capture yield of template switching.

Per sample, extraction of total RNA gave at least 5.5 micrograms in every case. The CDR3 runs to 15 residues. From germline, CDR1 is KGHDR and CDR2 SFDVKD. V was clipped by 7 bases and J by 1 base, with 15 bases between them. Using a J-beta primer mix together with a sample-barcoded 5' primer, a second PCR was run for roughly 7 to 12 cycles. Unique molecular identifiers of 12 random nucleotides labeled each cDNA. One entry per CDR3 protein, called by TCRdb with MiXCR from the 5' RACE reads. The sample includes fewer than 700,000 distinct CDR3 sequences, 40% to 45% of them seen just once. The study's findings and limits: The fall in TCR beta diversity per million T cells was roughly linear with age.

This rearrangement joins TRBV24-1 to TRBJ2-5; tentatively, D is TRBD1 or TRBD2 (5 bases each). The sample taken for sequencing was blood. The source of this sequence is a man older than 75 in good health. CDR3 protein: CATSRDQRGQETQYF. The CDR3 DNA follows: TGTGCCACCAGCCGCGACCAGAGGGGCCAAGAGACCCAGTACTTC.